The 2 T cell receptor beta chains below were found in one sample sequenced in a study of control samples from healthy donors and cancer patients. The protocol was immunoSEQ multiplex PCR, while the TCRdb copy is restricted to in-frame clones and leaves out a portion. This sample has more than 65,000 clones, with approximately 80% found just once. What was sequenced was blood. The source of these receptors is a man aged 50 to 60 in good health.

The chain uses TRBV19 and TRBJ2-2, with TRBD1 identical over 10 bases. In germline, CDR1 is LNHDA, CDR2 SQIVND (reference sequence). The CDR3 has 14 amino acids. Trimming cost V 6 bases and J 6 bases; bases outside gene matches: 4. The DNA of the CDR3 is TGTGCCAGTAGGGGGACAGGGGTAGCCGGGGAGCTGTTTTTT. Encoded protein: CASRGTGVAGELFF.

Here the CDR3 DNA reads TGTGCCCGCAAATCAGGGGGCTCTTCACCCCTCCACTTT. As protein: CARKSGGSSPLHF. V is TRBV30 and J is TRBJ1-6, with 8 bases matching TRBD1. The CDR3 sequence is 13 residues long. V dropped 8 bases and J dropped 9; count of bases not matched to a gene: 9. Germline V gene sequence: CDR1 GTSNPN, CDR2 SVGIG (reference sequence). Full variable domain (missing parts from reference TRBV30 and TRBJ1-6): SQTIHQWPATLVQPVGSPLSLECTVEGTSNPNLYWYRQAAGRGLQLLFYSVGIGQISSEVPQNLSASRPQDRQFILSSKKLLLSDSGFYLCARKSGGSSPLHFGNGTRLTVT.